These 2 T cell receptor beta chains were sequenced from one sample in a study of patients and donors after allogeneic stem cell transplantation. TCRdb re-derived calls from the RT-PCR reads in MiXCR, one entry per CDR3 protein. Here the sample spans approximately 200,000 distinct CDR3 sequences, roughly two fifths being singletons. The sample was blood, either unsorted or a sorted T cell fraction (not recorded which). The receptors derive from a human donor who was either an allogeneic HSCT recipient or a stem cell or donor lymphocyte infusion donor (not recorded which). It is not recorded whose cells these are; they may come from a transplant donor.

V usage is TRBV2 and J usage is TRBJ1-2; TRBD1 might be the D (5 bases). The CDR3 is 12 amino acids. Germline V gene lookup returns CDR1 SNHLY and CDR2 FYNNEI. V lost 8 bases and J lost 4, with 11 bases in between. The CDR3 bases are TGTGCCAGCTTTACAGGCAGCTATGGCTACACCTTC. The encoded protein is CASFTGSYGYTF.

This clonotype was found a few times. This chain connects TRBV18 to TRBJ2-2; 8 bases match TRBD2. CDR3 size: 17 residues. Germline CDR1 KGHSH, CDR2 LQKENI. J lost 3 bases, V lost 2 bases, and 8 bases had no gene match. Written as DNA, the CDR3 is TGTGCCAGCTCACCAAGGGCAGCGGGAGCCGACACCGGGGAGCTGTTTTTT. It specifies CASSPRAAGADTGELFF. The whole variable domain, remainder taken from reference TRBV18 and TRBJ2-2, is NAGVMQNPRHLVRRRGQEARLRCSPMKGHSHVYWYRQLPEEGLKFMVYLQKENIIDESGMPKERFSAEFPKEGPSILRIQQVVRGDSAAYFCASSPRAAGADTGELFFGEGSRLTVL.